This TCR beta chain was recovered during a study of CD8+ T cells in alopecia areata. Study-level findings and limits: For lesional scalp, especially alopecia totalis/universalis, clonality was higher than in normal scalp. Scalp repertoires also include resident alphabeta T cells from normal skin.

Reverse transcribed after extraction, RNA yielded cDNA as the sequencing template. Assay: immunoSEQ multiplex PCR; the TCRdb copy retains only in-frame clones and omits some. The sample lists approximately 89,000 clones, over 40% occurring once. The V end was cut by 0 bases, the J end by 1 base, with 13 bases between. Germline loops: CDR1 SGHRS, CDR2 YFSETQ. The CDR3 consists of 16 residues. About this clone: Its matching antigen is unknown.

This chain uses TRBV5-1 with TRBJ1-1, with D unresolved. The clonotype was recovered from a human donor with alopecia areata. The sequencing sample was made of CD4+ T cells sorted from blood. DNA of the CDR3: TGCGCCAGCAGCTTGGTCACTGGACGGCAGAACACTGAAGCTTTCTTT. Its protein product is CASSLVTGRQNTEAFF.